Below, 11 T cell receptor beta chains from the same sample are listed, as sequenced in a study of blood T cell repertoires in COVID-19. Sequenced by immunoSEQ multiplex PCR; TCRdb stores in-frame clones only, minus some. The sample records 75,000 to 95,000 clones, 70% to 90% being singletons. Sequencing was performed on peripheral blood. The receptors here all came from a man in his fifties or sixties with active COVID-19.

The chain uses TRBV10-3 and TRBJ2-2; 9 bases align to TRBD1. The length of the CDR3 is 15 residues. The germline V gene has CDR1 ENHRY and CDR2 SYGVKD. Unmatched junction bases numbered 4, after V lost 4 bases and J lost 4 bases. CDR3 sequence reads: CAISVGQGRTGELFF. The CDR3, as DNA: TGTGCCATCAGTGTGGGACAGGGTCGCACCGGGGAGCTGTTTTTT.

V usage is TRBV18 and J usage is TRBJ1-5; 7 bases are shared with TRBD1. The trim removed 6 bases at V and 2 bases at J, leaving 7 bases unmatched. Germline lookup yields CDR1 KGHSH and CDR2 LQKENI. CDR3 length: 15 amino acids. As DNA, the CDR3 is TGTGCCAGCTCCCCTCTGACAGGGCGCAATCAGCCCCAGCATTTT. Its protein product is CASSPLTGRNQPQHF.

J is TRBJ2-2 and V is TRBV6-5, with 8 bases aligning to TRBD1. The V gene end was trimmed by 9 bases and the J gene end by 7 bases; junction bases not matched to a gene: 7. Germline V CDR1 and CDR2: MNHEY, SVGAGI. CDR3 size: 13 residues. The CDR3 sequence is CASGQGIFGELFF. CDR3 nucleotides: TGTGCCAGTGGACAGGGTATTTTCGGGGAGCTGTTTTTT.

This clone was found once. The genes are TRBV7-2 and TRBJ1-5; 7 bases line up with TRBD1. The CDR3 covers 17 residues. Trimming cost V 2 bases and J 5 bases; bases outside gene matches: 12. CDR1 SGHTA and CDR2 FQGNSA come from the germline V gene. CDR3 nucleotide sequence: TGTGCCAGCAGCTTATGGACAGGCTTCAGTGAGGATCAGCCCCAGCATTTT. Translated: CASSLWTGFSEDQPQHF.

The chain recombines TRBV5-1 with TRBJ2-7, with D possibly being TRBD1 (6 bases). The CDR3 has 14 residues. The germline CDR1 and CDR2 sequences are SGHRS and YFSETQ. V lost 5 bases and J 4 bases, leaving 16 bases between the germline ends. The CDR3 here is CASRHAGDLYEQYF. CDR3 coding DNA: TGCGCCAGCAGGCATGCAGGGGACCTATACGAGCAGTACTTC.

This clone was found once. The rearrangement links TRBV10-3 to TRBJ1-1; 8 bases align to TRBD1. Per germline, CDR1 ENHRY and CDR2 SYGVKD. The CDR3 totals 17 residues. The V and J ends lost 2 bases and 1 base, in that order; junction bases with no gene match: 9. The CDR3 DNA sequence: TGTGCCATCAGTGAGGGGGGACAGGACCCAGAGAACACTGAAGCTTTCTTT. Its protein product is CAISEGGQDPENTEAFF.

The J gene is TRBJ2-7, the V gene TRBV11-3, with TRBD1 identical over 8 bases. This CDR3 region has 15 residues. Germline CDR1 is SGHNT and CDR2 is YENEEA. The V and J ends lost 1 base and 5 bases, in that order; junction bases with no gene match: 7. CDR3 in amino acids: CASSLATGEVNEQYF. In DNA form, the CDR3 reads TGTGCCAGCAGCTTAGCGACAGGGGAGGTGAACGAGCAGTACTTC.

The chain employs TRBV7-2 and TRBJ2-1, with D perhaps matching TRBD1 (7 bases). The V gene's germline CDR1 is SGHTA and CDR2 FQGNSA. The CDR3 extends over 18 amino acids. With 8 bases removed from V and 2 bases from J, the gap between germline ends came to 25 bases. The chain's CDR3 is CASPPRGAETLPYNEQFF. As DNA, the CDR3 is TGTGCCAGCCCCCCCAGGGGGGCGGAGACCCTCCCCTACAATGAGCAGTTCTTC.

This clone was seen more than once but under ten times. This chain uses TRBV7-3 with TRBJ1-3; D gene unclear. The CDR3 extends over 16 amino acids. V lost 2 bases to trimming and J lost 0 bases, with 11 bases between them. Germline-derived CDR1 and CDR2 are SGHTA and FQGTGA. The DNA for the CDR3 is TGTGCCAGCAGCTTACTAGGCGTAGGCTCTGGAAACACCATATATTTT. Its protein is CASSLLGVGSGNTIYF.

The chain employs TRBV9 and TRBJ2-2; D may be TRBD2 (5 bases). Germline lookup yields CDR1 SGDLS and CDR2 YYNGEE. CDR3 length: 13 amino acids. Between the trimmed V and J ends, which lost 3 bases and 7 bases, there was a span of 10 bases. CDR3 bases: TGTGCCAGCAGCGCCCGAAGCGGCGGGGAGCTGTTTTTT. Encoded protein: CASSARSGGELFF.

This rearrangement joins TRBV3-1 (or the pseudogene TRBV3-2) to TRBJ2-7; 7 nucleotides line up with TRBD2. CDR3 length: 14 residues. The germline CDR1 and CDR2 sequences are LGHDT and YNNKEL (reference sequence). Trimming removed 1 base from V and 5 bases from J; junction bases left unmatched: 5. The CDR3 region is CASSQGGGTHEQYF. CDR3 nucleotides: TGTGCCAGCAGCCAAGGGGGGGGAACGCACGAGCAGTACTTC.